Listed below are T cell receptor beta chains from one sample, sequenced in a study of cytomegalovirus exposure and HLA in healthy donors. TCRdb keeps only in-frame clones here, not all; method: immunoSEQ multiplex PCR. Of roughly 120,000 clones in the sample, 15% are singletons; the top ten hold over 1.5%. The sequenced material came from PBMCs. These receptors were taken from a woman aged 18-29 years in good health and CMV-seronegative. CDR3s include the opening cysteine and the closing phenylalanine or tryptophan. Fields, in order: clone size, J gene, V gene, CDR3 protein. Clone size is shown for a subset of rows, as once, few, many or a class of expanded clone.

>NA|TRBJ2-7|TRBV5-1
CASSAPTGVSYEQYF
>few|TRBJ1-1|TRBV7-9
CASSFAENTEAFF
>NA|TRBJ2-1|TRBV7-2
CASSLRWDSPYNEQFF
>few|TRBJ2-5|TRBV5-4
CASSFGGRSQETQYF
>few|TRBJ2-1|TRBV28
CASSKGHHNEQFF
>few|TRBJ1-2|TRBV5-6
CASSIGQGSRGYTF
>NA|TRBJ2-7|TRBV5-1
CASSLGQGLGEQYF
>few|TRBJ2-7|TRBV6-4
CASSDSRNSSYEQYF
>many|TRBJ2-7|TRBV5-4
CASSSPGQGYEQYF
>once|TRBJ2-7|TRBV6-1
CASSEGGLSYEQYF
>NA|TRBJ1-1|TRBV29-1
CSGGQAGTEAFF
>few|TRBJ1-1|TRBV12-5
CASGTGNTEAFF
>NA|TRBJ1-2|TRBV28
CASSLSMGAGGYTF
>few|TRBJ1-1|TRBV6-6
CASSLGGSRGNTEAFF
>few|TRBJ2-1|TRBV4-2
CASSEGLAGAGEQFF
>few|TRBJ2-5|TRBV5-1
CASSLAGGPGETQYF
>few|TRBJ2-2|TRBV5-1
CASRPTGAGELFF
>few|TRBJ1-1|TRBV19
CASSMTGDTEAFF
>few|TRBJ2-1|TRBV7-9
CASSLGWGAYNEQFF
>few|TRBJ2-2|TRBV2
CAGGGPGEANGELFF
>few|TRBJ2-7|TRBV29-1
CSVRTGSYEQYF
>few|TRBJ2-1|TRBV7-2
CASSLGTSNEQFF
>NA|TRBJ2-7|TRBV11-2
CASSPQPLAGYEQYF
>few|TRBJ2-7|TRBV7-9
CASSLAGQGQWQYF